The 21 T cell receptor beta chains below all came from one sample that was sequenced in a study of T cell responses to AZD1222 COVID-19 vaccine. The protocol was immunoSEQ multiplex PCR, while the TCRdb copy is restricted to in-frame clones and leaves out a portion. The table records over 120,000 clones, over 90% of them present only once. The starting material was peripheral blood, obtained on day 0 of AZD1222 vaccination. The receptors shown here come from an adult in good health.

V usage is TRBV28 and J usage is TRBJ1-5; 7 bases align to TRBD1. Losses at the gene ends were 4 bases for V and 5 bases for J; bases not matched to a gene: 8. CDR3 length: 15 residues. Germline CDR1 reads MDHEN; CDR2 reads SYDVKM. The CDR3 loop reads CASSSITGDDQPQHF. CDR3 nucleotide sequence: TGTGCCAGCAGTTCGATCACAGGGGACGATCAGCCCCAGCATTTT.

This clone was seen a single time. The chain carries TRBV28 and TRBJ2-7; D is possibly TRBD2 (6 bases). V lost 5 bases, J lost 0 bases, and 14 bases lay in between. There are 15 residues in the CDR3. The germline V gene has CDR1 MDHEN and CDR2 SYDVKM. This chain's CDR3 is CASSISGPLSYEQYF. The CDR3 DNA follows: TGTGCCAGCAGTATAAGCGGGCCCCTCTCCTACGAGCAGTACTTC.

The rearrangement joins TRBV5-1 to TRBJ2-1; D perhaps matches TRBD1 (5 bases). V was cut by 0 bases and J by 4 bases, with 14 bases left in between. The CDR3 is made up of 16 amino acids. The V gene's germline CDR1 is SGHRS and CDR2 YFSETQ. Here the CDR3 DNA reads TGCGCCAGCAGCTTGGAAAGGGGCCAGACTTACAATGAGCAGTTCTTC. It codes for CASSLERGQTYNEQFF.

This clone showed up just a few times. The chain couples TRBV30 to TRBJ1-2; no reliable D call. Trimming took 1 base from V and 2 from J, leaving 5 bases between them. CDR1 is GTSNPN and CDR2 is SVGIG in the germline V gene (reference sequence). CDR3 length: 12 amino acids. The CDR3 is CAWSDRNYGYTF. The CDR3 coding sequence is TGTGCCTGGAGTGACCGGAACTATGGCTACACCTTC.

This chain joins TRBV30 and TRBJ2-7, with TRBD1 identical over 8 bases. Germline V CDR1 and CDR2: GTSNPN, SVGIG (reference sequence). V dropped 2 bases and J dropped 0; count of bases not matched to a gene: 6. CDR3 length equals 15 residues. The CDR3 nucleotides are TGTGCCTGGAGTCCGACAGGGGAGAGCTCCTACGAGCAGTACTTC. Residues: CAWSPTGESSYEQYF.

The chain combines TRBV5-6 with TRBJ1-4; no clear D gene. Per the germline V gene, CDR1 is SGHDT and CDR2 is YYEEEE. V lost 3 bases, J lost 7 bases, and 16 bases lay in between. The CDR3 loop spans 15 amino acids. CDR3 nucleotide sequence: TGTGCCAGCAGCTCACCGAGGGTTTGGTCTGAAAAACTGTTTTTT. Translation: CASSSPRVWSEKLFF.

The V call is TRBV29-1, the J call TRBJ2-1, with D unresolved. Between the trimmed V and J ends, which lost 6 bases and 0 bases, there was a span of 18 bases. The CDR3 is 16 amino acids. Germline CDR1 reads SQVTM; CDR2 reads ANQGSEA. The chain's CDR3 is CSVTTQHVSSYNEQFF. For the CDR3, the DNA is TGCAGCGTAACCACCCAACACGTGAGCTCCTACAATGAGCAGTTCTTC.

V and J are TRBV9 and TRBJ1-6; no reliable D call. V was pared by 0 bases and J by 6 bases, with 13 bases between. The CDR3 length is 16 residues. Germline values: CDR1 SGDLS, CDR2 YYNGEE. The CDR3, as DNA: TGTGCCAGCAGCGTAGACGCTTCGAACACTAATTCACCCCTCCACTTT. It yields the protein CASSVDASNTNSPLHF.

This chain joins TRBV6-5 and TRBJ1-5; no clear D gene. The CDR3 consists of 13 residues. V lost 0 bases and J lost 3, with 3 bases in between. The germline V gene has CDR1 MNHEY and CDR2 SVGAGI. The CDR3 DNA follows: TGTGCCAGCAGTTACTCGCCCAATCAGCCCCAGCATTTT. This codes for CASSYSPNQPQHF.

This chain joins TRBV19 and TRBJ1-1; 9 nucleotides agree with TRBD1. Germline CDR1 LNHDA, CDR2 SQIVND (reference sequence). The CDR3 has 13 amino acids. The J segment lost 9 bases and the V segment lost 6 bases, leaving 8 bases of the junction unmatched. CDR3 protein: CASRGTGSGKAFF. For the CDR3, the DNA is TGTGCCAGTAGGGGGACAGGGTCTGGCAAAGCTTTCTTT.

V usage is TRBV5-1 and J usage is TRBJ2-5; 12 nucleotides line up with TRBD2. Germline V lookup: CDR1 SGHRS, CDR2 YFSETQ. CDR3 length: 18 residues. V gave up 4 bases and J gave up 0 bases; unmatched junction bases: 10. The chain's CDR3 is CASSRSGTSGSYQETQYF. The CDR3 coding sequence is TGCGCCAGCAGCCGCTCCGGGACTAGCGGGTCGTACCAAGAGACCCAGTACTTC.

The chain links TRBV12-5 to TRBJ1-5; 8 bases map to TRBD1. This CDR3 is built from 16 residues. J lost 6 bases, V lost 0 bases, and 7 bases had no gene match. In germline, CDR1 is LGHNT, CDR2 FRNRAP. This CDR3 is CASGLVSGQGTQPQHF. CDR3 nucleotides: TGTGCTAGTGGTTTGGTTAGCGGACAGGGAACTCAGCCCCAGCATTTT.

This chain uses TRBV9 with TRBJ2-3; TRBD2 matches 8 bases. The CDR3 is 15 residues long. CDR1 SGDLS and CDR2 YYNGEE come from the germline V gene. The junction had 8 bases not matched to a gene; V was cut back by 4 bases and J by 4 bases. This chain's CDR3 is CASSRRAGAPDTQYF. The CDR3 nucleotides read TGTGCCAGCAGCCGTCGAGCGGGAGCCCCAGATACGCAGTATTTT.

The rearrangement uses TRBV14 and TRBJ2-6; unclear D gene. Trimming removed 2 bases from V and 4 bases from J, with 6 bases in between. There are 14 residues in the CDR3. Germline loops: CDR1 SGHDN, CDR2 FVKESK. The CDR3 coding sequence is TGTGCCAGCAGCCAAATATCGGGGGCCAACGTCCTGACTTTC. It specifies CASSQISGANVLTF.

This chain connects TRBV5-1 to TRBJ1-3, with D possibly being TRBD1 (6 bases). The CDR3 is 16 residues long. Germline V gene data show CDR1 as SGHRS and CDR2 as YFSETQ. Trimming left V 5 bases short and J 0 bases short, with 15 bases between. The CDR3 DNA reads as TGCGCCAGCAGACCGAGACCGACAGGCTCTGGAAACACCATATATTTT. It encodes CASRPRPTGSGNTIYF. The full variable domain, rest sourced from reference TRBV5-1 and TRBJ1-3, is KAGVTQTPRYLIKTRGQQVTLSCSPISGHRSVSWYQQTPGQGLQFLFEYFSETQRNKGNFPGRFSGRQFSNSRSEMNVSTLELGDSALYLCASRPRPTGSGNTIYFGEGSWLTVV.

The V gene is TRBV11-2, the J gene TRBJ2-5; D not certain. The CDR3 runs 11 residues. Trimming left V 3 bases short and J 3 bases short, with 2 bases between. Germline V gene data show CDR1 as SGHAT and CDR2 as FQNNGV. CDR3 nucleotides: TGTGCCAGCAGCTTTAAAGAGACCCAGTACTTC. Its protein product is CASSFKETQYF.

The chain links TRBV30 to TRBJ2-1, with D hard to call. The CDR3 totals 13 residues. Germline V lookup: CDR1 GTSNPN, CDR2 SVGIG (reference sequence). Trimming took off 7 bases at V and 4 bases at J, with 14 bases between the two ends. CDR3 residues: CASKVGNYNEQFF. CDR3 sequence (DNA): TGTGCCTCGAAGGTGGGCAATTACAATGAGCAGTTCTTC.

This clone has a single count. V gene TRBV29-1 combines with J gene TRBJ1-5; D unresolved. Between the trimmed V and J ends, which lost 4 bases and 9 bases, there was a span of 16 bases. The germline CDR1 and CDR2 sequences are SQVTM and ANQGSEA. CDR3 size: 13 residues. CDR3 in amino acids: CSVVVTGRGPQHF. The CDR3 bases are TGCAGCGTTGTAGTGACTGGGCGGGGGCCCCAGCATTTT.

V is TRBV6-2 or TRBV6-3 and J is TRBJ2-2; D is possibly TRBD1 (5 bases). Deletions cut 1 base from V and 7 bases from J, with 10 bases between. The CDR3 loop spans 14 amino acids. Germline CDR1 and CDR2: MNHEY and SVGEGT. CDR3 DNA: TGTGCCAGCAGTTACTTGCTGCAGGGCGGGGAGCTGTTTTTT. It is translated as CASSYLLQGGELFF.

The chain joins TRBV3-1 (or the pseudogene TRBV3-2) to TRBJ2-4; TRBD1 matches 7 bases. The germline gives CDR1 LGHDT, CDR2 YNNKEL (reference sequence). The CDR3 totals 16 residues. The V and J ends lost 4 bases and 0 bases, in that order; junction bases with no gene match: 6. CDR3 sequence: CASSPGQVLAKNIQYF. In DNA, the CDR3 is TGTGCCAGCAGCCCCGGACAGGTTTTAGCCAAAAACATTCAGTACTTC.

This chain uses TRBV5-5 with TRBJ1-2, with no clear D. The CDR3 extends over 11 amino acids. The V end was cut by 3 bases, the J end by 7 bases, with 7 bases between. Germline CDR1 is SGHKS and CDR2 is YYEKEE (reference sequence). The CDR3 coding sequence is TGTGCCAGCAGCTCGGAGGGTGGCTACACCTTC. This sequence encodes CASSSEGGYTF.